Following are 27 T cell receptor beta chains from one sample sequenced in a study of blood T cell repertoires in COVID-19. Generated by immunoSEQ multiplex PCR, the TCRdb table keeps only in-frame clones and is missing some. The sample has 90,000 to 110,000 clones; 81% are singletons. The sample consisted of peripheral blood. The receptor source for this set is a man older than 75 with acute or convalescent COVID-19.

V gene TRBV7-9 combines with J gene TRBJ2-7; D is uncertain. This CDR3 contains 11 residues. Between the trimmed V and J ends, which lost 3 bases and 3 bases, there was a span of 3 bases. Germline CDR1 is SEHNR and CDR2 is FQNEAQ (reference sequence). The CDR3 nucleotides are TGTGCCAGCAGCTTTATCTACGAGCAGTACTTC. Its translation is CASSFIYEQYF.

This clone was detected only once. The rearrangement links TRBV11-1 to TRBJ2-7; tentatively, D is TRBD1 (6 bases). The germline V and J ends were trimmed by 5 bases and 3 bases, with 11 bases remaining between them. The CDR3 is 13 amino acids. The germline V gene has CDR1 SGHAT and CDR2 FQDESV (reference sequence). CDR3 sequence reads: CASSPRDNYEQYF. CDR3 DNA: TGTGCCAGCAGCCCCCGGGACAACTACGAGCAGTACTTC.

V gene TRBV5-5 combines with J gene TRBJ1-2, with a weak D call TRBD1 (6 bases). V lost 3 bases, J lost 7 bases, and 16 bases lay in between. Germline V gives CDR1 SGHKS, CDR2 YYEKEE (reference sequence). This CDR3 region has 14 residues. CDR3 in amino acids: CASSYNPGGPGYTF. CDR3 coding DNA: TGTGCCAGCAGCTATAATCCGGGGGGCCCTGGCTACACCTTC.

This clone occurred once. This chain links TRBV5-1 with TRBJ2-7, with 7 bases matching TRBD1. The CDR3 runs 13 residues. Germline V CDR1 and CDR2: SGHRS, YFSETQ. The junction had 8 bases not matched to a gene; V was cut back by 9 bases and J by 2 bases. The CDR3 loop reads CATARDRTYEQYF. CDR3 DNA: TGCGCCACCGCCCGGGACAGAACCTACGAGCAGTACTTC.

This clone occurred many times. V gene TRBV18 combines with J gene TRBJ1-5; the D gene is possibly TRBD1 (5 bases). The germline CDR1 and CDR2 sequences are KGHSH and LQKENI. V was trimmed by 2 bases and J by 4 bases, leaving 9 bases between them. This CDR3 contains 14 residues. In nucleotides, the CDR3 is TGTGCCAGCTCACCATCGCGACAGAATCAGCCCCAGCATTTT. It yields the protein CASSPSRQNQPQHF.

The chain combines TRBV11-1 with TRBJ2-7, with TRBD2 matching 10 bases. V lost 5 bases and J lost 0; bases outside the gene matches: 4. This CDR3 region has 15 residues. Per the germline V gene, CDR1 is SGHAT and CDR2 is FQDESV (reference sequence). CDR3: CASSKLAGYSYEQYF. As DNA, the CDR3 is TGTGCCAGCAGCAAACTAGCGGGGTACTCCTACGAGCAGTACTTC.

J is TRBJ2-7 and V is TRBV5-1; the D gene is possibly TRBD2 (5 bases). The ends were cut back, 0 bases at V and 1 base at J, with 8 bases in the middle. Germline V gene data show CDR1 as SGHRS and CDR2 as YFSETQ. The CDR3 totals 14 residues. The CDR3 sequence is CASSLEGLSYEQYF. CDR3 in DNA: TGCGCCAGCAGCTTGGAAGGACTTTCCTACGAGCAGTACTTC. Using reference TRBV5-1 and TRBJ2-7 for the parts outside the CDR3, the full variable domain is KAGVTQTPRYLIKTRGQQVTLSCSPISGHRSVSWYQQTPGQGLQFLFEYFSETQRNKGNFPGRFSGRQFSNSRSEMNVSTLELGDSALYLCASSLEGLSYEQYFGPGTRLTVT.

This chain joins TRBV19 and TRBJ1-5; no definite D call. Trimming took 6 bases from V and 6 from J, leaving 18 bases between them. This CDR3 region has 15 residues. Germline loops: CDR1 LNHDA, CDR2 SQIVND (reference sequence). The DNA of the CDR3 is TGTGCCAGTAGAGGAGGCTTGGGTTTAGGTCAGCCCCAGCATTTT. It is translated as CASRGGLGLGQPQHF.

This sequence joins TRBV2 and TRBJ2-1, with TRBD2 identical over 8 bases. V lost 7 bases, J lost 4 bases, and 3 bases stayed unmatched. The CDR3 consists of 13 residues. The V gene's germline CDR1 is SNHLY and CDR2 FYNNEI. The CDR3: CASKAGAYNEQFF. Written as DNA, the CDR3 is TGTGCCAGCAAAGCGGGAGCTTACAATGAGCAGTTCTTC.

The rearrangement joins TRBV6-5 to TRBJ2-7, with TRBD1 as a possible D gene (6 bases). Germline V gene data show CDR1 as MNHEY and CDR2 as SVGAGI. This CDR3 spans 13 amino acids. Trimming cost V 6 bases and J 3 bases, with 12 bases left between them. The CDR3 nucleotides read TGTGCCAGCAGACGTCAGGGGTTCTACGAGCAGTACTTC. Translating gives CASRRQGFYEQYF.

The chain couples TRBV7-9 to TRBJ1-1; D gene ambiguous. The CDR3 is made up of 13 amino acids. V was shortened by 2 bases and J by 5 bases, with 9 bases between the two germline ends. CDR1 is SEHNR, CDR2 FQNEAQ, per germline (reference sequence). In DNA form, the CDR3 reads TGTGCCAGCAGCTTACAGTCAGAAACTGAAGCTTTCTTT. Its translation is CASSLQSETEAFF.

The V gene is TRBV2, the J gene TRBJ2-5, with unresolved D. The CDR3 is made up of 13 amino acids. V shed 5 bases and J shed 4 bases, with 11 bases lying between them. The germline V gene has CDR1 SNHLY and CDR2 FYNNEI. The DNA for the CDR3 is TGTGCCAGCAGTTATACGGTGAGAGAGACCCAGTACTTC. Amino acid sequence: CASSYTVRETQYF.

This clone appeared a single time. The rearrangement joins TRBV28 to TRBJ2-7, with 9 nucleotides matching TRBD2. The CDR3 runs to 15 residues. V lost 3 bases and J lost 5; bases outside the gene matches: 8. Germline loops: CDR1 MDHEN, CDR2 SYDVKM. CDR3 nucleotides: TGTGCCAGCAGTTTTGGCGGGAGGGCCGGCAACGAGCAGTACTTC. Translation gives CASSFGGRAGNEQYF. Supplemented by reference TRBV28 and TRBJ2-7, the full variable domain reads DVKVTQSSRYLVKRTGEKVFLECVQDMDHENMFWYRQDPGLGLRLIYFSYDVKMKEKGDIPEGYSVSREKKERFSLILESASTNQTSMYLCASSFGGRAGNEQYFGPGTRLTVT.

This rearrangement joins TRBV4-2 to TRBJ2-2; 7 bases agree with TRBD2. CDR1 is LGHNA, CDR2 YNFKEQ, per germline. CDR3 length equals 16 residues. The trim removed 4 bases at V and 5 bases at J, leaving 10 bases unmatched. CDR3 in DNA: TGTGCCAGCAGCCCCGGGACTACGGGAATTACCGGGGAGCTGTTTTTT. It translates to CASSPGTTGITGELFF.

The chain uses TRBV25-1 and TRBJ2-1; the D gene is possibly TRBD1 (5 bases). Between the trimmed V and J ends, which lost 3 bases and 2 bases, there was a span of 8 bases. This CDR3 has 14 residues. Germline CDR1 and CDR2: MGHDK and SYGVNS. The CDR3 DNA sequence: TGTGCCAGCAGTGACAGGGCAACCTACAATGAGCAGTTCTTC. Residues: CASSDRATYNEQFF. The full variable domain, rest sourced from reference TRBV25-1 and TRBJ2-1, is EADIYQTPRYLVIGTGKKITLECSQTMGHDKMYWYQQDPGMELHLIHYSYGVNSTEKGDLSSESTVSRIRTEHFPLTLESARPSHTSQYLCASSDRATYNEQFFGPGTRLTVL.

V is TRBV4-3 and J is TRBJ2-3; D is unresolved. Trimming took off 3 bases at V and 3 bases at J, with 7 bases between the two ends. This CDR3 comprises 13 residues. Germline CDR1 LGHNA, CDR2 YSLEER. The CDR3 spells CASSHQQTDTQYF. CDR3 coding DNA: TGCGCCAGCAGCCATCAACAGACAGATACGCAGTATTTT.

The genes are TRBV27 and TRBJ1-5; D remains ambiguous. This CDR3 region has 14 residues. Germline V gene data show CDR1 as MNHEY and CDR2 as SMNVEV (reference sequence). Trimming removed 5 bases from V and 0 bases from J, with 8 bases in between. CDR3 region: CASSPRNSNQPQHF. CDR3 coding DNA: TGTGCCAGCAGTCCGCGGAATAGCAATCAGCCCCAGCATTTT.

The chain carries TRBV5-1 and TRBJ1-2; 7 nucleotides agree with TRBD1. CDR1 is SGHRS and CDR2 is YFSETQ in the germline V gene. The CDR3 totals 13 residues. Trimming took 4 bases from V and 3 from J; bases not matched to a gene: 3. CDR3 bases: TGCGCCAGCAGCCCTACAGGGGACTATGGCTACACCTTC. Its translation is CASSPTGDYGYTF.

This chain joins TRBV7-8 and TRBJ1-4; D ambiguous. The ends were cut back, 5 bases at V and 6 bases at J, with 10 bases in the middle. The CDR3 loop spans 13 amino acids. Germline CDR1 is SGHVS and CDR2 is FQNEAQ. The chain's CDR3 is CASSPQTYEKLFF. CDR3 nucleotides: TGTGCCAGCAGCCCCCAAACATATGAAAAACTGTTTTTT.

This chain links TRBV28 with TRBJ2-1; 15 bases are shared with TRBD2. Germline V gives CDR1 MDHEN, CDR2 SYDVKM. With V trimmed by 5 bases and J by 8 bases, 16 bases remained unmatched. The CDR3 runs 19 residues. CDR3 bases: TGTGCCAGCAGTCCCTCATTTAGGGGACTAGCGGGGGGTGGGGATGAGCAGTTCTTC. It encodes CASSPSFRGLAGGGDEQFF.

The V and J genes are TRBV29-1 and TRBJ2-5; unclear D gene. CDR3 length: 12 amino acids. V lost 2 bases and J lost 2, with 6 bases in between. From germline, CDR1 is SQVTM and CDR2 ANQGSEA. The CDR3 spells CSVESSQETQYF. The CDR3 DNA is TGCAGCGTTGAATCGAGTCAAGAGACCCAGTACTTC. The full variable domain, in which reference TRBV29-1 and TRBJ2-5 provide the parts outside the CDR3, is SAVISQKPSRDICQRGTSLTIQCQVDSQVTMMFWYRQQPGQSLTLIATANQGSEATYESGFVIDKFPISRPNLTFSTLTVSNMSPEDSSIYLCSVESSQETQYFGPGTRLLVL.

The chain combines TRBV13 with TRBJ2-3; 8 bases map to TRBD1. V shed 4 bases, J shed 6 bases, and the junction held 12 bases outside the gene matches. The CDR3 spans 16 residues. In germline, CDR1 is PRHDT, CDR2 FYEKMQ (reference sequence). CDR3 bases: TGTGCCAGCAGCTGGGGTCGGGACAGGAGCTTGGATACGCAGTATTTT. Translating gives CASSWGRDRSLDTQYF.

V is TRBV9 and J is TRBJ2-1, with 8 bases fitting TRBD2. This CDR3 has 15 amino acids. The germline gives CDR1 SGDLS, CDR2 YYNGEE. Unmatched junction bases numbered 6, after V lost 3 bases and J lost 4 bases. CDR3 sequence reads: CASSALSGSYNEQFF. The DNA of the CDR3 is TGTGCCAGCAGCGCACTGAGCGGGAGTTACAATGAGCAGTTCTTC.

The rearrangement joins TRBV19 to TRBJ1-6; no definite D call. Trimming pared 5 bases from V and 0 bases from J, leaving 17 bases between. CDR3 length: 18 amino acids. Germline V gene sequence: CDR1 LNHDA, CDR2 SQIVND (reference sequence). Here the CDR3 reads CASSPPRSGSSYNSPLHF. CDR3 DNA sequence: TGTGCCAGTAGTCCCCCCCGCTCCGGGAGCTCCTATAATTCACCCCTCCACTTT. Together with reference TRBV19 and TRBJ1-6, the CDR3 gives the full variable domain: DGGITQSPKYLFRKEGQNVTLSCEQNLNHDAMYWYRQDPGQGLRLIYYSQIVNDFQKGDIAEGYSVSREKKESFPLTVTSAQKNPTAFYLCASSPPRSGSSYNSPLHFGNGTRLTVT.

The V gene is TRBV6-5, the J gene TRBJ2-3, with D possibly matching TRBD1 (5 bases). This CDR3 contains 15 residues. Germline V lookup: CDR1 MNHEY, CDR2 SVGAGI. V shed 1 base and J shed 1 base, with 9 bases lying between them. The CDR3 protein is CASSYWPTGTDTQYF. As DNA, the CDR3 is TGTGCCAGCAGTTACTGGCCGACAGGCACAGATACGCAGTATTTT.

This chain links TRBV19 with TRBJ1-3; TRBD1 agrees at 7 bases. Unmatched junction bases numbered 6, after V lost 4 bases and J lost 0 bases. The germline gives CDR1 LNHDA, CDR2 SQIVND (reference sequence). The CDR3 is 16 residues long. CDR3: CASSNQGTVSGNTIYF. CDR3 nucleotide sequence: TGTGCCAGTAGTAACCAAGGGACAGTCTCTGGAAACACCATATATTTT.

The J gene is TRBJ2-5, the V gene TRBV28; TRBD1 is a possible D gene (6 bases). Germline loops: CDR1 MDHEN, CDR2 SYDVKM. Trimming left V 2 bases short and J 3 bases short, with 19 bases between. The CDR3 extends over 17 amino acids. CDR3 sequence reads: CASSLLVIGQPKETQYF. CDR3 nucleotide sequence: TGTGCCAGCAGTTTACTGGTAATAGGACAGCCAAAAGAGACCCAGTACTTC.